This T cell receptor (beta chain) is drawn from a study of CXCR3-negative and CXCR3-positive naive CD8 T cells. The method, 5' RACE with UMI labels, was used to prepare the TRB cDNA libraries. TCRdb reprocessed the 5' RACE reads and keeps a single row for each CDR3 protein, giving no DNA. The sample yields about 98,000 distinct CDR3 sequences, of which the top ten take up around 0.99%. By phenotype, naive CD8+ T cells were CD45RO-CCR7+CD27+CD95-. Study outcomes and limitations: CXCR3-positive naive cells had more hydrophobic TRB CDR3s than CXCR3-negative naive cells. CXCR3-negative and CXCR3-positive naive cells shared comparable TRBV-TRBJ usage, but memory cells did not.

Points on this clonotype: Its antigen remains unidentified.

The receptor was isolated from a human donor in good health. Some clones in this sample may be carry-over from other donors' samples. Sequenced: naive CXCR3+ CD8+ T cells from blood. The subset: CD45RO-CCR7+CD27+CD95- naive CD8+ T cells expressing CXCR3 (TNR3+).

CDR3 residues: CANHTATGNSYEQYF. This chain links TRBV14 with TRBJ2-7; TCRdb's D gene call, TRBD1, goes unchecked for lack of DNA. CDR3 length: 15 amino acids. The germline V gene has CDR1 SGHDN and CDR2 FVKESK.